The 11 T cell receptor beta chains reported below all come from one sample, sequenced in a study of spatial heterogeneity in lung cancer. Time point indicated: sample taken at primary tumor resection. TCRdb ran MiXCR on the 5' RACE reads and lists one entry per CDR3 protein. The table shows 85,000 to 100,000 distinct CDR3 sequences, with 10% to 15% occurring only once. This sample comprised PBMCs, obtained at surgery. The source is a male donor with early-stage non-small cell lung cancer.

This clonotype was found a few times. The chain couples TRBV12-3 or TRBV12-4 to TRBJ2-7, with D maybe TRBD1 (6 bases). The CDR3 is made up of 15 amino acids. Trimming shortened V by 5 bases and J by 2 bases, and 16 bases separated the two germline ends. The CDR3 DNA reads TGTGCCAGCAGTCAGGACACGGACAGCCCCTACGAGCAGTACTTC. This translates into CASSQDTDSPYEQYF.

This clonotype was seen at least ten times. The V call is TRBV7-2, the J call TRBJ2-2; D is ambiguous. Trimming took 2 bases from V and 4 from J, leaving 8 bases between them. The germline V gene has CDR1 SGHTA and CDR2 FQGNSA. CDR3 size: 14 residues. The CDR3 here is CASSLNSGTGELFF. The CDR3 DNA reads as TGTGCCAGCAGCTTAAATTCAGGCACCGGGGAGCTGTTTTTT. Drawing the rest from reference TRBV7-2 and TRBJ2-2, the complete variable domain is GAGVSQSPSNKVTEKGKDVELRCDPISGHTALYWYRQSLGQGLEFLIYFQGNSAPDKSGLPSDRFSAERTGGSVSTLTIQRTQQEDSAVYLCASSLNSGTGELFFGEGSRLTVL.

This chain uses TRBV12-3 or TRBV12-4 with TRBJ2-5; 15 bases fit TRBD2. After removal of 7 bases from V and 5 bases from J, the junction contained 14 bases not matched to a gene. The CDR3 sequence is 18 residues long. CDR3 sequence reads: CASTSGLAGGYSPETQYF. DNA for the CDR3: TGTGCCAGCACCTCGGGACTAGCGGGGGGTTACTCCCCCGAGACCCAGTACTTC.

This clonotype was picked up many times. The chain joins TRBV28 to TRBJ2-5; maybe TRBD1 (6 bases). Trimming stripped 4 bases from V and 4 bases from J, with 19 bases between. Germline CDR1 reads MDHEN; CDR2 reads SYDVKM. The CDR3 spans 16 residues. Here the CDR3 reads CASSSRYRDLSETQYF. CDR3 in DNA: TGTGCCAGCAGTTCCCGATACAGGGACCTATCAGAGACCCAGTACTTC.

The chain has TRBV12-3 or TRBV12-4 and TRBJ2-5, with a possible D match to TRBD2 (6 bases). This CDR3 contains 14 residues. The V end was cut by 4 bases, the J end by 0 bases, with 9 bases between. CDR3 DNA: TGTGCCAGCAGTTCAGGGACTTACCAAGAGACCCAGTACTTC. Its translation: CASSSGTYQETQYF.

The chain carries TRBV4-3 and TRBJ1-1, with D perhaps TRBD1 (6 bases). The germline V gene encodes CDR1 LGHNA and CDR2 YSLEER. The CDR3 has 15 amino acids. The V end was cut by 1 base, the J end by 2 bases, with 11 bases between. The CDR3 region has the DNA TGCGCCAGCAGCCAAGTCTGGACAGCCAACACTGAAGCTTTCTTT. Translation gives CASSQVWTANTEAFF.

The genes are TRBV7-6 and TRBJ2-5; 7 nucleotides line up with TRBD1. The CDR3 totals 17 residues. Germline CDR1 and CDR2: SGHVS and FNYEAQ. V dropped 5 bases and J dropped 2; count of bases not matched to a gene: 14. Here the CDR3 DNA reads TGTGCCAGCAGCACAGAGGGGGTAGGGGGCTATCAAGAGACCCAGTACTTC. This gives the protein CASSTEGVGGYQETQYF.

This clonotype was detected a few times. The genes are TRBV6-2 or TRBV6-3 and TRBJ2-5; unclear D gene. There are 15 residues in the CDR3. V gave up 2 bases and J gave up 4 bases, with 14 bases separating them. Per germline, CDR1 MNHEY and CDR2 SVGEGT. Written as DNA, the CDR3 is TGTGCCAGCAGTTACGGGCCCGCAGAGATAGAGACCCAGTACTTC. Translated: CASSYGPAEIETQYF.

This clonotype was seen at least ten times. V and J are TRBV12-3 or TRBV12-4 and TRBJ1-2; D not certain. The CDR3 sequence is 15 residues long. Trimming removed 7 bases from V and 1 base from J, with 16 bases in between. In nucleotides, the CDR3 is TGTGCCAGCACCCGAAGGGAGATGATTAACTATGGCTACACCTTC. It translates to CASTRREMINYGYTF.

This clonotype has at least ten counts. This chain links TRBV10-3 with TRBJ2-1; TRBD2 matches 7 bases. Unmatched junction bases numbered 16, after V lost 7 bases and J lost 4 bases. This CDR3 is 17 amino acids long. Germline CDR1 ENHRY, CDR2 SYGVKD. In nucleotides, the CDR3 is TGTGCCATCAACCTCGGAGGGCTGGCGGGAGCTTACAATGAGCAGTTCTTC. It encodes CAINLGGLAGAYNEQFF.

V is TRBV3-1 and J is TRBJ2-1, with 8 bases matching TRBD1. Per the germline V gene, CDR1 is LGHDT and CDR2 is YNNKEL (reference sequence). The CDR3 length is 17 residues. The J segment lost 5 bases and the V segment lost 6 bases, leaving 15 bases of the junction unmatched. The DNA of the CDR3 is TGTGCCAGCAGGGCGAACCGAGGACAGGGAGGCGACAATGAGCAGTTCTTC. It translates to CASRANRGQGGDNEQFF.